These T cell receptor beta chains were read from a single sample in a study of CD8+ T cells in alopecia areata. TCRdb's table, derived via immunoSEQ multiplex PCR, lists solely in-frame clones and lacks some. This sample has more than 150,000 clones, with approximately 56% found just once. The sequencing here drew on CD4+ T cells sorted from blood, taken at week 0. These receptors all stem from a human donor with alopecia areata. The CDR3 runs from the conserved cysteine through the conserved F or W. D genes are given only for firm matches. Size values are once, few and many counts, or a class for expanded clones, and some rows have none.

>TRBV2|few|NA|TRBJ1-5
CASREGVSNQPQHF
TGTGCCAGCAGAGAAGGGGTGAGCAATCAGCCCCAGCATTTT
>TRBV19|NA|NA|TRBJ2-7
CASSILGAGEQYF
TGTGCCAGTAGTATTTTGGGGGCGGGGGAGCAGTACTTC
>TRBV29-1|NA|NA|TRBJ1-1
CSVGPANTEAFF
TGCAGCGTTGGTCCAGCAAACACTGAAGCTTTCTTT
>TRBV4-2|once|NA|TRBJ2-1
CASSRDGSYNEQFF
TGTGCCAGCAGCCGGGACGGATCCTACAATGAGCAGTTCTTC
>TRBV5-1|NA|NA|TRBJ1-3
CASSLSGELNTIYF
TGCGCCAGCAGCTTGTCAGGGGAACTGAACACCATATATTTT
>TRBV6-5|NA|TRBD1|TRBJ1-1
CASKITGDLNTEAFF
TGTGCCAGCAAAATAACAGGGGATTTGAACACTGAAGCTTTCTTT
>TRBV30|few|NA|TRBJ2-1
CAWNSYNEQFF
TGTGCCTGGAACTCGTACAATGAGCAGTTCTTC
>TRBV30|NA|TRBD1|TRBJ2-5
CAWNRDRQETQYF
TGTGCCTGGAACAGGGACAGGCAAGAGACCCAGTACTTC
>TRBV30|NA|NA|TRBJ2-5
CAWSVRGMETQYF
TGTGCCTGGAGTGTACGGGGGATGGAGACCCAGTACTTC
>TRBV29-1|NA|NA|TRBJ2-7
CSVRRAYEQYF
TGCAGCGTCCGCCGCGCCTACGAGCAGTACTTC
>TRBV6-6|few|NA|TRBJ2-3
CASSSLRVGTDTQYF
TGTGCCAGCAGTTCTTTAAGGGTCGGAACAGATACGCAGTATTTT
>TRBV30|NA|TRBD2|TRBJ2-5
CAWSRGVETQYF
TGTGCCTGGTCGCGGGGGGTCGAGACCCAGTACTTC
>TRBV5-1|few|TRBD1|TRBJ1-2
CASSTGQGAYGYTF
TGCGCCAGCAGCACCGGACAGGGGGCTTATGGCTACACCTTC
>TRBV5-4|NA|NA|TRBJ2-3
CASSLVGADTQYF
TGTGCCAGCAGCTTGGTAGGAGCTGATACGCAGTATTTT
>TRBV21-1|NA|NA|TRBJ1-6
CASARQISPLHF
TGTGCCAGCGCGAGACAGATTTCACCCCTCCACTTT
>TRBV30|NA|NA|TRBJ1-2
CAWRTGRRYGYTF
TGTGCCTGGAGAACAGGGCGCCGATATGGCTACACCTTC
>TRBV29-1|NA|NA|TRBJ2-3
CSVVITVGDTQYF
TGCAGCGTTGTAATAACAGTCGGAGATACGCAGTATTTT
>TRBV29-1|NA|NA|TRBJ2-3
CSVEPQDTQYF
TGCAGCGTTGAACCCCAGGATACGCAGTATTTT
>TRBV30|NA|NA|TRBJ2-5
CAWSVSGAGETQYF
TGTGCCTGGAGTGTCTCGGGGGCAGGGGAGACCCAGTACTTC
>TRBV5-4|NA|TRBD1|TRBJ1-2
CASSWTGGYGYTF
TGTGCCAGCAGCTGGACAGGGGGCTATGGCTACACCTTC
>TRBV6-5|NA|NA|TRBJ1-2
CASSNSRVSYGYTF
TGTGCCAGCAGTAATTCCAGGGTGTCGTATGGCTACACCTTC
>TRBV30|NA|NA|TRBJ1-2
CAWSEVQPNYGYTF
TGTGCCTGGAGTGAGGTTCAGCCTAACTATGGCTACACCTTC
>TRBV7-2|NA|TRBD1|TRBJ1-5
CASSSDRGGNQPQHF
TGTGCCAGCAGCAGCGACAGGGGAGGCAATCAGCCCCAGCATTTT
>TRBV19|NA|TRBD1|TRBJ2-7
CASSITNRGWHEQYF
TGTGCCAGTAGTATTACAAACAGGGGTTGGCACGAGCAGTACTTC
>TRBV30|once|NA|TRBJ2-6
CAWSHGPLGANVLTF
TGTGCCTGGAGCCATGGCCCCCTTGGGGCCAACGTCCTGACTTTC
>TRBV10-3|few|NA|TRBJ1-1
CATAEMNTEAFF
TGTGCAACGGCCGAAATGAACACTGAAGCTTTCTTT
>TRBV20-1|NA|TRBD1|TRBJ2-5
CSARTGETQYF
TGCAGTGCTAGGACAGGGGAGACCCAGTACTTC
>TRBV7-6|few|NA|TRBJ2-2
CASSPDTVGELFF
TGTGCCAGCAGCCCCGACACTGTCGGGGAGCTGTTTTTT
>TRBV29-1|few|NA|TRBJ2-7
CSVEDPGTSTYEQYF
TGCAGCGTTGAAGATCCCGGGACCTCGACCTACGAGCAGTACTTC
>TRBV11-2|many|NA|TRBJ2-1
CASSLLGDYNEQFF
TGTGCCAGCAGCTTACTCGGGGACTACAATGAGCAGTTCTTC
>TRBV11-3|once|NA|TRBJ2-2
CASRVGADTGELFF
TGTGCCAGCAGGGTAGGGGCCGATACCGGGGAGCTGTTTTTT
>TRBV27|NA|NA|TRBJ2-6
CASSLYGTGANVLTF
TGTGCCAGCAGCTTATACGGCACTGGGGCCAACGTCCTGACTTTC
>TRBV10-3|few|NA|TRBJ1-4
CAIRGESENWKLFF
TGTGCCATCCGGGGGGAGTCGGAGAATTGGAAACTGTTTTTT
>TRBV14|NA|NA|TRBJ1-1
CASSLKINTEAFF
TGTGCCAGCAGCCTAAAAATAAACACTGAAGCTTTCTTT
>TRBV6-6|few|TRBD1|TRBJ2-5
CASRPTGGIETQYF
TGTGCCAGCAGACCGACAGGGGGCATAGAGACCCAGTACTTC
>TRBV7-9|NA|NA|TRBJ1-2
CASSLGGIANYGYTF
TGTGCCAGCAGCTTAGGAGGGATTGCTAACTATGGCTACACCTTC
>TRBV30|NA|NA|TRBJ2-3
CAWTRGFSSTDTQYF
TGTGCCTGGACCCGCGGCTTTTCTAGCACAGATACGCAGTATTTT
>TRBV23-1|NA|TRBD1|TRBJ2-7
CASLNRDSYEQYF
TGCGCCAGCCTAAACCGGGACAGCTACGAGCAGTACTTC
>TRBV5-1|many|TRBD1|TRBJ2-7
CASSRNRGHEQYF
TGCGCCAGCAGCCGAAACAGGGGCCACGAGCAGTACTTC
>TRBV10-3|NA|NA|TRBJ2-5
CAITRQGQETQYF
TGTGCCATCACGCGGCAGGGCCAAGAGACCCAGTACTTC
>TRBV5-1|once|NA|TRBJ2-1
CASSLDPGGYEQFF
TGCGCCAGCAGCTTGGATCCAGGGGGGTATGAGCAGTTCTTC
>TRBV4-2|NA|NA|TRBJ2-1
CASSQERRSEQFF
TGTGCCAGCAGCCAAGAGCGGCGCAGTGAGCAGTTCTTC
>TRBV13|once|NA|TRBJ1-1
CASSMSIMNTEAFF
TGTGCCAGCAGCATGTCCATCATGAACACTGAAGCTTTCTTT
>TRBV19|NA|TRBD1|TRBJ2-1
CASSRTGPYNEQFF
TGTGCCAGTAGTCGGACAGGTCCCTACAATGAGCAGTTCTTC
>TRBV19|NA|NA|TRBJ2-1
CASNGANEQFF
TGTGCCAGTAATGGGGCCAATGAGCAGTTCTTC
>TRBV25-1|NA|NA|TRBJ1-1
CASSEDDGSMNTEAFF
TGTGCCAGCAGTGAAGATGACGGCAGCATGAACACTGAAGCTTTCTTT
>TRBV7-2|few|TRBD1|TRBJ2-3
CASSLRGPGTDTQYF
TGTGCCAGCAGCTTAAGGGGGCCGGGCACAGATACGCAGTATTTT
>TRBV6-1|NA|NA|TRBJ1-2
CASSTPRNGYTF
TGTGCCAGCAGTACCCCCAGGAATGGCTACACCTTC
>TRBV5-1|NA|TRBD1|TRBJ1-4
CASSLVSGGREKLFF
TGCGCCAGCAGCTTGGTCTCAGGGGGACGGGAAAAACTGTTTTTT
>TRBV28|few|NA|TRBJ2-7
CASMNLYEQYF
TGTGCCAGCATGAACCTCTACGAGCAGTACTTC